Below, one T cell receptor beta chain is given with its context. The target of this receptor is not known. Within one base of it there is no much larger clone, and no base qualities were kept. TCRbeta CDR3 regions were amplified from genomic DNA using the immunoSEQ Assay, a bias-controlled multiplex PCR. As for how the authors treated the data: Nucleated cell counts per sample were estimated from amplification of reference gene primers within the assay. To quantify the absolute abundance of each unique TCRbeta CDR3 rearrangement, sequence reads were collapsed and filtered. For each sample, productive Simpson clonality was calculated as the square root of Simpson's diversity index over productive rearrangements. TCRdb's version of the immuneACCESS table is confined to in-frame rearrangements and falls short of the full clone set. An unresolved V gene accounts for under half of the shortfall where checked; the remainder is of unknown origin. The DNA gave D and trimming, while V, J and clone size come from that table. Here the sample has a few hundred thousand clones; over 75% occur a single time. The top ten clones comprise under 2.5% of the sample.

Enrolling through a virtual design, the prospective study's participants ranged in age from roughly 18 to 100 years and lived across 24 United States geographic areas. In the prospective study, cohorts were assigned on the basis of participant-reported clinical history obtained from a screening survey and a study questionnaire. Recovered participants in ImmuneRACE Cohort 3 were defined as having two consecutive negative NP/OP PCR tests, clearance from a healthcare professional, or resolution of symptoms. In the prospective study, whole blood, serum and a nasopharyngeal or oropharyngeal swab were collected from each participant by mobile phlebotomists. Participants in the prospective study had the option to provide additional blood draws and questionnaires over an approximately two-month period. Before DNA extraction, blood samples from the prospective study were shipped at room temperature or frozen.

These data originate in a study of blood T cell repertoires in COVID-19 (dated by TCRdb to 2020 to 2021). In the study overall: Samples from collaborators originated in the United States, Italy and Spain and spanned both the acute and convalescent phases of COVID-19. Subjects who had been exposed to COVID-19, were actively infected with it, or had recovered from it provided the deeply sampled blood TCRbeta repertoires that made up the dataset. Where available, HLA class I and class II types were obtained from metadata supplied by the sample provider rather than from assay-based typing. Nearly every sample came with metadata listing a de-identified subject ID, COVID-19 status, age in years and sex. The repertoires were made available in a free public database intended to serve as a resource for research on the immune response to SARS-CoV-2. The material from the prospective study consisted of cDNA or gDNA derived from T cells, B-cell-depleted T cells, or PBMCs. The samples were drawn from the first 160 participants of the ongoing ImmuneRACE study and from about 1,200 subjects provided by 6 global collaborators.

V is cut by 5 bases and J by 0 bases, and the space between the germline ends is 17 bases. The CDR3 holds 17 amino acids from the cysteine to the phenylalanine. Here the CDR3 DNA is all that survives: 51 bases in frame from base 1. Taken from the germline V gene, the CDR1 and CDR2 loops are SGHTA and FQGTGA. The paper as a whole reports these results and caveats: Clinical and demographic metadata were provided uncurated, with the amount varying by source and participant.

Here the chain combines TRBV7-3 and TRBJ1-5, with no confidently assigned D gene. This TCR was recovered from a man aged 25-45 years who had recovered from COVID-19. Specimen: PBMCs or T cells enriched from blood (not recorded which). The encoded CDR3 is CASSPPGGSYSNQPQHF. The bases read TGTGCCAGCAGCCCCCCCGGAGGGTCGTATAGCAATCAGCCCCAGCATTTT.